The 10 T cell receptor beta chains below were found in one sample sequenced in a study of shared clonotypes between healthy human individuals (dated by TCRdb to the early 2020s). Library method: the immunoSEQ multiplex PCR assay. TCRdb took this table from immuneACCESS and kept in-frame rearrangements with V and J called. Such tables lack part of the clones; where checked against another copy, unresolved V genes explain under half of the gap, and the rest is unexplained. This sample holds about 1,500,000 clones; around 95% were observed only once. The top ten clones comprise 1.2% of the sample. Sequenced material: naive CD4+ T cells sorted from blood. The cell subset or site tag for this specimen amounts to: CD45RA+ positively selected. These receptors were obtained from a man under 40 in good health.

V gene TRBV18 combines with J gene TRBJ2-7; 7 bases are a match to TRBD1. The trim removed 5 bases at V and 0 bases at J, leaving 7 bases unmatched. From germline, CDR1 is KGHSH and CDR2 LQKENI. This CDR3 contains 15 residues. Here the CDR3 reads CASSSARQGSYEQYF. CDR3 coding DNA: TGTGCCAGCTCATCAGCTCGACAGGGCTCCTACGAGCAGTACTTC.

The chain uses TRBV7-9 and TRBJ2-2, with D possibly TRBD2 on 6 matching bases. The germline V and J ends were trimmed by 5 bases and 4 bases, with 17 bases remaining between them. In germline, CDR1 is SEHNR, CDR2 FQNEAQ (reference sequence). The CDR3 loop spans 16 amino acids. In DNA form, the CDR3 reads TGTGCCAGCAGCCTACCGACTAGAACGATCACCGGGGAGCTGTTTTTT. Residues: CASSLPTRTITGELFF. Full variable domain (rest looked up from reference TRBV7-9 and TRBJ2-2): DTGVSQNPRHKITKRGQNVTFRCDPISEHNRLYWYRQTLGQGPEFLTYFQNEAQLEKSRLLSDRFSAERPKGSFSTLEIQRTEQGDSAMYLCASSLPTRTITGELFFGEGSRLTVL.

The CDR3 DNA sequence: TGTGCCAGCAGGGGCGTCAGGGGAGGAGACTATGGCTACACCTTC. Translation: CASRGVRGGDYGYTF. The gene calls are TRBV6-5 and TRBJ1-2; D possibly corresponds to TRBD1 (6 bases). This CDR3 has 15 amino acids. Germline lookup yields CDR1 MNHEY and CDR2 SVGAGI. Trimming took off 6 bases at V and 3 bases at J, with 17 bases between the two ends.

The genes are TRBV11-3 and TRBJ2-2; unclear D gene. CDR3 length: 13 residues. V dropped 1 base and J dropped 6 bases, with 6 bases sitting between them. Germline CDR1 and CDR2: SGHNT and YENEEA. CDR3 loop: CASSLVQSGELFF. The CDR3 nucleotides read TGTGCCAGCAGCTTAGTTCAATCCGGGGAGCTGTTTTTT.

This chain uses TRBV11-3 with TRBJ2-5; TRBD1 might be the D (6 bases). The germline CDR1 and CDR2 sequences are SGHNT and YENEEA. Deletions cut 1 base from V and 5 bases from J, with 20 bases between. This CDR3 contains 17 residues. This chain's CDR3 is CASSLGRRQGGLETQYF. CDR3 DNA sequence: TGTGCCAGCAGCTTAGGTCGCAGACAAGGGGGTCTGGAGACCCAGTACTTC. Full variable domain (remainder filled in from reference TRBV11-3 and TRBJ2-5): EAGVVQSPRYKIIEKKQPVAFWCNPISGHNTLYWYLQNLGQGPELLIRYENEEAVDDSQLPKDRFSAERLKGVDSTLKIQPAELGDSAVYLCASSLGRRQGGLETQYFGPGTRLLVL.

V is TRBV29-1 and J is TRBJ2-3, with unresolved D. CDR1 is SQVTM and CDR2 is ANQGSEA in the germline V gene. The length of the CDR3 is 11 residues. The V end lost 3 bases, the J end lost 3 bases, and 4 bases lay between the germline ends. The CDR3 loop reads CSVDVTDTQYF. In DNA, the CDR3 is TGCAGCGTTGACGTGACAGATACGCAGTATTTT.

V usage is TRBV2 and J usage is TRBJ2-7; 10 bases fit TRBD1. The CDR3 totals 13 residues. J was trimmed by 4 bases and V by 11 bases; bases with no gene match: 8. Germline CDR1 is SNHLY and CDR2 is FYNNEI. The CDR3 loop is CAASRDRGYEQYF. CDR3 DNA sequence: TGTGCCGCGTCTCGGGACAGGGGATACGAGCAGTACTTC.

The V call is TRBV27, the J call TRBJ2-2; D unresolved. This CDR3 contains 17 residues. Germline V gives CDR1 MNHEY, CDR2 SMNVEV (reference sequence). Trimming took off 1 base at V and 0 bases at J, with 12 bases between the two ends. CDR3 bases: TGTGCCAGCAGTTTATACAGACCGAATGCGAACACCGGGGAGCTGTTTTTT. Amino acids: CASSLYRPNANTGELFF.

About this clone itself: Other DNA sequences in this sample translate to the same CDR3. J is TRBJ2-3 and V is TRBV2, with 8 bases fitting TRBD1. The CDR3 is 14 amino acids. Germline V gene data show CDR1 as SNHLY and CDR2 as FYNNEI. The ends lost 4 bases at V and 1 base at J; junction bases unmatched: 1. The CDR3 protein is CASSAGQGTDTQYF. In DNA, the CDR3 is TGTGCCAGCAGTGCGGGACAGGGCACAGATACGCAGTATTTT. Together with reference TRBV2 and TRBJ2-3, the CDR3 gives the full variable domain: EPEVTQTPSHQVTQMGQEVILRCVPISNHLYFYWYRQILGQKVEFLVSFYNNEISEKSEIFDDQFSVERPDGSNFTLKIRSTKLEDSAMYFCASSAGQGTDTQYFGPGTRLTVL.

The V gene is TRBV25-1, the J gene TRBJ2-1, with D unclear. V gave up 7 bases and J gave up 6 bases, with 7 bases separating them. This CDR3 comprises 11 residues. Germline loops: CDR1 MGHDK, CDR2 SYGVNS. The CDR3 protein is CASTGFNEQFF. The CDR3 DNA sequence: TGTGCCAGCACCGGGTTCAATGAGCAGTTCTTC.